The T cell receptor (beta chain) described here comes from a study of T cell clonality in common variable immunodeficiency. General observations from the study: In common variable immunodeficiency, TCR beta chains reportedly carried fewer deletions and N-nucleotide insertions.

Some clones are missing from TCRdb's copy, which holds only in-frame ones; the method was immunoSEQ multiplex PCR. Altogether approximately 30,000 clones were found in the sample, and no singletons occur. This CDR3 comprises 14 residues. V was trimmed by 5 bases and J by 2 bases, leaving 12 bases between them. Germline CDR1 is SEHNR and CDR2 is FQNEAQ (reference sequence). With respect to this clone: Its specificity is not known. The CDR3 end is not reached by the read, which stops 3 residues before it; the germline J gene fills it in.

V usage is TRBV7-9 and J usage is TRBJ1-1; possibly TRBD1 for D (6 bases). Source material: peripheral blood mononuclear cells. The receptor comes from a human donor with common variable immunodeficiency. The CDR3 bases that were read are TGTGCCAGCAGCCAAGGACAGCTTAACACTGAA. This gives the protein CASSQGQLNTE. The whole CDR3 protein is CASSQGQLNTEAFF.